This T cell receptor beta chain came from a study of T cell responses to AZD1222 COVID-19 vaccine. Study as a whole: Samples with a second dose at about 4 or about 12 weeks were pooled together.

Germline V lookup: CDR1 SQVTM, CDR2 ANQGSEA. The CDR3 extends over 13 amino acids. V was shortened by 3 bases and J by 1 base, with 9 bases between the two germline ends. Turning to this clone: Antigen unknown.

Generated by immunoSEQ multiplex PCR, the TCRdb table keeps only in-frame clones and is missing some. Here the sample spans roughly 90,000 clones, about 86% being singletons. General observations from the study: Close to half of spike-specific TCRs reportedly recognize unmutated variant regions. Dominant at 160-218 and 743-854, vaccine-associated CD4 TCRs also spanned spike. Donor demographics were predominantly white British with a female majority; clonal diversity may be underestimated.

This material consisted of peripheral blood, taken on day 0 of AZD1222 vaccination. This TCR was recovered from an adult in good health. This chain uses TRBV29-1 with TRBJ1-1, with D hard to call. CDR3: CSVEVRKNTEAFF. CDR3 bases: TGCAGCGTTGAGGTCAGAAAGAACACTGAAGCTTTCTTT. Drawing the rest from reference TRBV29-1 and TRBJ1-1, the complete variable domain is SAVISQKPSRDICQRGTSLTIQCQVDSQVTMMFWYRQQPGQSLTLIATANQGSEATYESGFVIDKFPISRPNLTFSTLTVSNMSPEDSSIYLCSVEVRKNTEAFFGQGTRLTVV.